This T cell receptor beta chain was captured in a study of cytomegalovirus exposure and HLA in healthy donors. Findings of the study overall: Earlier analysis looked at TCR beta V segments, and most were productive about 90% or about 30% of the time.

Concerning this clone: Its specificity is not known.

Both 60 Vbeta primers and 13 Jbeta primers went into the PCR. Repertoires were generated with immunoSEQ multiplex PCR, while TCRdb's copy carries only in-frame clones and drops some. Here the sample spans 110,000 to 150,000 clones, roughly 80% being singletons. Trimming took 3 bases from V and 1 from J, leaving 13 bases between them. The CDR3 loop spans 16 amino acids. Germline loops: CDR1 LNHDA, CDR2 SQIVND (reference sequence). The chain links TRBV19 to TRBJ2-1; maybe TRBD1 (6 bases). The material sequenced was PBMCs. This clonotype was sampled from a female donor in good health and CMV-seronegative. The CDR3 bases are TGTGCCAGTAGTATGGGTCAGGGGCCTTCCTACAATGAGCAGTTCTTC. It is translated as CASSMGQGPSYNEQFF.